These 30 T cell receptor beta chains were sequenced from one sample in a study of tumor-infiltrating lymphocytes in primary liver carcinoma. The study extracted blood RNA from unsorted whole blood and also extracted germline DNA. From approximately 550 ng of total RNA, TCR beta-specific cDNA was reverse-transcribed using a constant-region primer. Each TCR beta library was derived from three nested multiplex PCR rounds that employed slightly modified ARM-PCR. Primers for the first two PCR rounds were TRBV1-TRBV30 forward primers and a C-beta reverse primer (roughly 10 cycles per round). TCRdb redid the calling of the multiplex PCR reads with MiXCR, one entry per CDR3 protein. The table lists fewer than 400,000 distinct CDR3 sequences, 60% to 80% of them singletons. The specimen was peripheral blood. These receptors originate from a man aged 35 to 55 with primary liver carcinoma and hepatitis B virus infection.

CDR3 sequence: CASRSPTRIHEQYF. Here the CDR3 DNA reads TGTGCCAGCAGATCCCCGACTAGAATCCACGAGCAGTACTTC. The chain is built from TRBV5-4 and TRBJ2-7, with D possibly being TRBD2 (6 bases). With 5 bases removed from V and 5 bases from J, the gap between germline ends came to 17 bases. The germline V gene encodes CDR1 SGHNT and CDR2 YYREEE (reference sequence). The CDR3 contains 14 residues.

About this clonotype: This sequence may be a read error, since a much larger clone differs from it by one base. The chain joins TRBV6-6 to TRBJ2-1; 11 positions agree with TRBD2. The length of the CDR3 is 18 residues. CDR1 is MNHNY, CDR2 SVGAGI, per germline (reference sequence). CDR3 sequence (DNA): TGTGGCAGCAGACCCGGACTAGCGGGCATTACCTCCTACAATGAGCAGTTCTTC. Protein: CGSRPGLAGITSYNEQFF.

This clonotype has only a few counts. This clone may be a read error of a much larger clone one base away. V and J are TRBV4-3 and TRBJ1-5, with D tentatively TRBD1 (5 bases). Germline V gene sequence: CDR1 LGHNA, CDR2 YSLEER. V lost 2 bases and J 5 bases, leaving 16 bases between the germline ends. The CDR3 consists of 16 residues. The CDR3 sequence is CASSQSPPWGDQPQHF. The CDR3 DNA reads TGCGCCAGCAGCCAATCCCCCCCTTGGGGCGATCAGCCCCAGCATTTT.

This chain joins TRBV10-2 and TRBJ1-1; 7 positions match TRBD1. With V trimmed by 9 bases and J by 10 bases, 8 bases remained unmatched. The germline V gene has CDR1 WSHSY and CDR2 SAAADI. The CDR3 is made up of 11 amino acids. Here the CDR3 DNA reads TGCGCCAGAATGCAGGGGGAGCGAGCTTTCTTT. This gives the protein CARMQGERAFF.

The CDR3 DNA reads TGTGCCAGCAGCTTCCTGACAAACATAGATACGCAGTATTTT. This encodes CASSFLTNIDTQYF. The V gene is TRBV7-8, the J gene TRBJ2-3; D is undetermined. The CDR3 loop spans 14 amino acids. V was shortened by 3 bases and J by 5 bases, with 12 bases between the two germline ends. Looked up from germline, CDR1 is SGHVS and CDR2 is FQNEAQ.

For this clonotype: A read error may be the cause here, since a much bigger clone is one base away. The chain carries TRBV4-2 and TRBJ1-2; 7 bases agree with TRBD1. Germline CDR1 is LGHNA and CDR2 is YNFKEQ. The CDR3 runs 15 residues. This CDR3 reads CASSELQGPNCGYTF. In DNA, the CDR3 is TGTGCCAGCAGCGAACTACAGGGGCCCAACTGTGGCTACACCTTC.

As concerns this clonotype: A much larger clone differs from this one at a single base, so this may be a read error. This chain links TRBV4-1 with TRBJ1-3; perhaps TRBD1 as D (6 bases). V was clipped by 7 bases and J by 0 bases, with 19 bases between them. Germline loops: CDR1 MGHRA, CDR2 YSYEKL. CDR3 length: 17 amino acids. CDR3 sequence reads: CASIQTLQGFSGNTIYF. CDR3 bases: TGCGCCAGCATCCAGACTCTACAGGGTTTCTCTGGAAACACCATATATTTT.

To note about this clonotype: A clone one base away is much larger, so this may be a read error. The chain is built from TRBV28 and TRBJ2-7; TRBD1 might be the D (5 bases). V was shortened by 6 bases and J by 1 base, with 13 bases between the two germline ends. CDR3 length: 14 residues. Germline V gene data show CDR1 as MDHEN and CDR2 as SYDVKM. Written as DNA, the CDR3 is TGTGCCAGCAGCGGACACAGATTTTCCTACGAGCAGTACTTC. It codes for CASSGHRFSYEQYF.

The rearrangement joins TRBV19 to TRBJ1-5; 7 nucleotides align to TRBD1. Unmatched junction bases numbered 6, after V lost 0 bases and J lost 7 bases. CDR1 is LNHDA, CDR2 SQIVND, per germline (reference sequence). The CDR3 has 15 residues. CDR3 protein: CASSIDERGRQPQHF. Here the CDR3 DNA reads TGTGCCAGTAGTATAGATGAGAGGGGGCGACAGCCCCAGCATTTT.

The V call is TRBV6-2 or TRBV6-3, the J call TRBJ2-7; D is ambiguous. Germline V CDR1 and CDR2: MNHEY, SVGEGT. The V end lost 6 bases, the J end lost 2 bases, and 14 bases lay between the germline ends. The CDR3 is made up of 14 amino acids. CDR3 DNA sequence: TGTGCCAGCAGGGAGCACGGGTTCCCCTACGAGCAGTACTTC. Protein: CASREHGFPYEQYF.

As regards this clonotype: Possible read error: a much larger clone is one base away. This rearrangement joins TRBV6-5 to TRBJ1-1, with 10 bases that match TRBD1. This CDR3 comprises 18 residues. Unmatched junction bases numbered 15, after V lost 4 bases and J lost 4 bases. CDR1 and CDR2 from the germline V gene are MNHEY and SVGAGI. CDR3 protein: CASSLSFDRGRSPTEAFF. The CDR3 region has the DNA TGTGCCAGCAGTTTATCCTTCGACAGGGGGCGAAGTCCCACTGAAGCTTTCTTT.

The CDR3 here is CASSSGQGSGYTF. Here the CDR3 DNA reads TGCGCCAGCAGCTCCGGACAGGGAAGTGGCTACACCTTC. This chain joins TRBV5-1 and TRBJ1-2, with TRBD1 identical over 8 bases. The CDR3 has 13 residues. Germline assignment: CDR1 SGHRS and CDR2 YFSETQ. The V and J ends lost 3 bases and 7 bases, in that order; junction bases with no gene match: 5. Supplemented by reference TRBV5-1 and TRBJ1-2, the full variable domain reads KAGVTQTPRYLIKTRGQQVTLSCSPISGHRSVSWYQQTPGQGLQFLFEYFSETQRNKGNFPGRFSGRQFSNSRSEMNVSTLELGDSALYLCASSSGQGSGYTFGSGTRLTVV.

The chain has TRBV6-1 and TRBJ1-5; the D gene is possibly TRBD2 (6 bases). The tail of the sequence fits TRBJ2-3 better, so the J call may be wrong. The CDR3 totals 15 residues. Looked up from germline, CDR1 is MNHNS and CDR2 is SASEGT. CDR3 in DNA: TGTGCCAGCAACCGGGAGCGCTTAAGCAATCAACCCCAGTATTTT. This translates into CASNRERLSNQPQYF.

The gene calls are TRBV6-1 and TRBJ2-1; D not resolved. This CDR3 is 12 amino acids long. The germline CDR1 and CDR2 sequences are MNHNS and SASEGT. Trimming pared 7 bases from V and 5 bases from J, leaving 9 bases between. This CDR3 is CASTEGNNEQFF. CDR3 nucleotides: TGTGCCAGCACAGAAGGGAACAATGAGCAGTTCTTC.

This clonotype has at least ten counts. The chain joins TRBV5-5 to TRBJ1-2; no definite D call. This CDR3 region has 14 residues. The V and J ends lost 3 bases and 2 bases respectively, with 11 bases between them. Germline values: CDR1 SGHKS, CDR2 YYEKEE (reference sequence). The CDR3, as DNA: TGTGCCAGCAGCTCCTCGGCGGGGAACTATGGCTACACCTTC. Protein product: CASSSSAGNYGYTF. Complete variable domain (other parts from reference TRBV5-5 and TRBJ1-2): DAGVTQSPTHLIKTRGQQVTLRCSPISGHKSVSWYQQVLGQGPQFIFQYYEKEERGRGNFPDRFSARQFPNYSSELNVNALLLGDSALYLCASSSSAGNYGYTFGSGTRLTVV.

Concerning this clonotype: An end of the junction does not agree with germline; a read error may underlie this. The rearrangement joins TRBV11-3 to TRBJ2-1; the D gene is possibly TRBD1 (6 bases). Germline lookup yields CDR1 SGHNT and CDR2 YENEEA. The CDR3 totals 14 residues. The CDR3 coding sequence is TGTGCCAGCAGCTTAGAAGTGGGGGCCAAGGAGCAGCTCTTC. Translated: CASSLEVGAKEQLF.

In its sample, this clonotype was seen many times. This chain connects TRBV11-2 to TRBJ2-7; no clear D gene. Germline V gene lookup returns CDR1 SGHAT and CDR2 FQNNGV. Trimming cost V 4 bases and J 5 bases, with 9 bases left between them. CDR3 length: 12 amino acids. The CDR3 here is CASSSQYDEQYF. The CDR3 DNA sequence: TGTGCCAGCAGCTCCCAGTACGACGAGCAGTACTTC.

In the case of this clonotype: A junction boundary mismatches the germline segment, possibly from a read error. The genes are TRBV4-1 and TRBJ2-1; D is ambiguous. From germline, CDR1 is MGHRA and CDR2 YSYEKL. The CDR3 has 17 residues. The CDR3 region is CASSQDFLGIGNNEHFF. CDR3 DNA sequence: TGCGCCAGCAGCCAAGATTTTCTCGGAATAGGAAACAATGAGCACTTCTTC.

This CDR3 is CASSIGQQNIQYF. The CDR3 coding sequence is TGCGCCAGCAGCATAGGACAGCAAAACATTCAGTACTTC. This chain links TRBV5-1 with TRBJ2-4; D might be TRBD1 (6 bases). From germline, CDR1 is SGHRS and CDR2 YFSETQ. The ends were cut back, 4 bases at V and 5 bases at J, with 10 bases in the middle. The CDR3 is made up of 13 amino acids.

This clonotype was seen repeatedly, ten times or more. This chain's CDR3 is CASSFQPRATDTQYF. The CDR3, as DNA: TGTGCCAGCAGCTTTCAACCTAGGGCCACAGATACGCAGTATTTT. The chain has TRBV5-6 and TRBJ2-3; no clear D gene. This CDR3 has 15 residues. The germline V gene has CDR1 SGHDT and CDR2 YYEEEE. V shed 2 bases and J shed 2 bases, with 12 bases lying between them.

In the case of this clonotype: A much larger clone sits a single nucleotide away, making a read error possible. This chain connects TRBV29-1 to TRBJ2-3; D may be TRBD1 or TRBD2 (6 bases each). CDR1 and CDR2 (germline): SQVTM, ANQGSEA. The CDR3 has 15 residues. The CDR3 here is CSVGRDTTSTGTQYF. CDR3 DNA: TGCAGCGTAGGACGGGACACTACTAGCACAGGTACGCAGTATTTT.

This clonotype is medium-sized (0.01 to 0.1%) within its sample. V gene TRBV5-4 combines with J gene TRBJ2-1; D unclear. The CDR3 is made up of 11 amino acids. V gave up 4 bases and J gave up 4 bases, with 3 bases separating them. The germline V gene encodes CDR1 SGHNT and CDR2 YYREEE (reference sequence). CDR3 DNA sequence: TGTGCCAGCAGCCTATACAATGAGCAGTTCTTC. Amino acid sequence: CASSLYNEQFF.

This rearrangement joins TRBV24-1 to TRBJ2-1, with 10 bases fitting TRBD2. The CDR3 spans 16 residues. The junction had 5 bases not matched to a gene; V was cut back by 1 base and J by 6 bases. CDR1 and CDR2 (germline): KGHDR, SFDVKD. The CDR3 DNA is TGTGCCACCAGTGATTTAAGCGGGAGGGCAGTCAATGAGCAGTTCTTC. Its translation is CATSDLSGRAVNEQFF.

This clonotype showed up many times. Here the CDR3 DNA reads TGCAGCGGGGAGACAGGGGGGAAGGCTTTCTTT. Translation gives CSGETGGKAFF. The V call is TRBV29-1, the J call TRBJ1-1; TRBD1 agrees at 9 bases. Germline CDR1 reads SQVTM; CDR2 reads ANQGSEA. This CDR3 is 11 amino acids long. The V and J ends lost 7 bases and 11 bases, in that order; junction bases with no gene match: 8.

This clonotype has just one count. One end of the junction fails to match germline, which may point to a read error. J is TRBJ1-1 and V is TRBV6-1; the D gene is possibly TRBD1 (6 bases). Germline V CDR1 and CDR2: MNHNS, SASEGT. The CDR3 is made up of 14 amino acids. The CDR3 reads CANSGGGRDTEAFF. CDR3 bases: TGTGCCAACAGTGGGGGCGGGAGGGACACTGAAGCTTTCTTT.

This clonotype was counted a few times. The CDR3 DNA sequence: TGTGCCAGCAGCTTACCGGGACAGAACAATGAGCAGTTCTTC. It codes for CASSLPGQNNEQFF. The V and J genes are TRBV5-6 and TRBJ2-1; 7 positions agree with TRBD1. With 2 bases clipped from V and 5 bases from J, the junction kept 4 bases outside the gene matches. In germline, CDR1 is SGHDT, CDR2 YYEEEE. The CDR3 contains 14 residues. Full variable domain (missing parts from reference TRBV5-6 and TRBJ2-1): DAGVTQSPTHLIKTRGQQVTLRCSPKSGHDTVSWYQQALGQGPQFIFQYYEEEERQRGNFPDRFSGHQFPNYSSELNVNALLLGDSALYLCASSLPGQNNEQFFGPGTRLTVL.

This clonotype has a handful of counts. Just one base apart from a much larger clone, this may be a read error. The CDR3 spells CASTRTGRAEALF. The CDR3, as DNA: TGTGCCAGCACCCGGACAGGGCGCGCTGAAGCTCTCTTT. The V gene is TRBV12-3 or TRBV12-4, the J gene TRBJ1-1; 8 bases map to TRBD1. The CDR3 is 13 amino acids.

The rearrangement joins TRBV2 to TRBJ1-1; TRBD1 agrees at 7 bases. J was trimmed by 0 bases and V by 6 bases; bases with no gene match: 7. This CDR3 is built from 15 residues. CDR1 is SNHLY and CDR2 is FYNNEI in the germline V gene. CDR3 coding DNA: TGTGCCAGCAGAGAACAGGGGTACATGAACACTGAAGCTTTCTTT. Encoded protein: CASREQGYMNTEAFF.

A remark on this clonotype: A read error is possible here, since a much larger clone lies one base away. The rearrangement links TRBV6-5 to TRBJ1-5; the match to TRBD1 covers 7 bases. In germline, CDR1 is MNHEY, CDR2 SVGAGI. The CDR3 length is 14 residues. Trimming removed 8 bases from V and 6 bases from J; junction bases left unmatched: 10. CDR3 nucleotides: TGTGCCAGCCGGGGCAGGGGGACCAGTCAGCCCCAGCATTTT. Encoded protein: CASRGRGTSQPQHF.

This clonotype was seen repeatedly, ten times or more. The chain links TRBV14 to TRBJ1-2, with TRBD1 as a possible D gene (5 bases). This CDR3 region has 14 residues. The V and J ends lost 2 bases and 4 bases respectively, with 11 bases between them. Germline V lookup: CDR1 SGHDN, CDR2 FVKESK. The CDR3 nucleotides read TGTGCCAGCAGCCAATCGGCAGGGTTCTATGGCTACACCTTC. It specifies CASSQSAGFYGYTF.